This TCR beta chain appears in the sequencing data of a study of cytomegalovirus exposure and HLA in healthy donors. Libraries were prepared by immunoSEQ multiplex PCR; TCRdb keeps only in-frame clonotypes and omits some of them. The table lists a few hundred thousand clones, 80% to 90% of them singletons. This CDR3 spans 16 amino acids. The V and J ends lost 6 bases and 2 bases, in that order; junction bases with no gene match: 9. The germline V gene has CDR1 MDHEN and CDR2 SYDVKM. The sample consisted of PBMCs. This chain joins TRBV28 and TRBJ2-3; 9 nucleotides agree with TRBD1. This clonotype originated in a woman aged 18-30 years in good health and CMV-seronegative. CDR3 region: CASSILQGALTDTQYF. The CDR3 DNA is TGTGCCAGCAGCATTCTACAGGGGGCCCTCACAGATACGCAGTATTTT.